Listed below are T cell receptor beta chains from one sample, sequenced in a study of OX40 agonist ivuxolimab in advanced cancers. Sequencing used immunoSEQ multiplex PCR; TCRdb keeps in-frame clones, though not all of them. The table lists about 70,000 clones, 70% to 90% of them singletons, with approximately 1% in the top ten. The starting material was CD4+ or CD8+ T cells sorted from blood, obtained in a trial of the OX40 agonist ivuxolimab. Receptor source: an adult with an advanced solid tumor such as melanoma, head and neck, liver or kidney cancer. CDR3s include the opening cysteine and the closing phenylalanine or tryptophan.

V gene: TRBV28; CDR3 protein: CASIEIGGNQPQHF
V gene: TRBV18; CDR3 protein: CASSPRGAGNQPQHF
V gene: TRBV2; CDR3 protein: CASSYTGTRRGGELFF
V gene: TRBV2; CDR3 protein: CASSERSGNYGYTF
V gene: TRBV28; CDR3 protein: CASSRRGTYGLNQPQHF
V gene: TRBV6-5; CDR3 protein: CASSRGLVTDTQYF
V gene: TRBV5-6; CDR3 protein: CASSLGPGETQYF
V gene: TRBV14; CDR3 protein: CASSHEIRDSEAFF
V gene: TRBV19; CDR3 protein: CASSIDSTVDEQFF
V gene: TRBV25-1; CDR3 protein: CASSEWDSLYGYTF
V gene: TRBV12-5; CDR3 protein: CASGSLLGNEQFF
V gene: TRBV5-6; CDR3 protein: CASSLYRGAASGANVLTF
V gene: TRBV6-4; CDR3 protein: CASSDPLRAFKPQHF
V gene: TRBV6-5; CDR3 protein: CASSYRTEGGTEAFF
V gene: TRBV30; CDR3 protein: CAWSVFSGANVLTF
V gene: TRBV30; CDR3 protein: CAWSPGQHNQPQHF
V gene: TRBV5-5; CDR3 protein: CASSLVVGQIANTGELFF
V gene: TRBV27; CDR3 protein: CASTASVLRGTAEQYF
V gene: TRBV6-6; CDR3 protein: CASSFDTQYF
V gene: TRBV9; CDR3 protein: CASSVPRTGRGDRTEAFF
V gene: TRBV14; CDR3 protein: CASSLAGSGNTIYF
V gene: TRBV10-3; CDR3 protein: CAISDHGTVREKLFF
V gene: TRBV11-3; CDR3 protein: CASSFGLNTEAFF
V gene: TRBV21-1; CDR3 protein: CASSKRVAGNTIYF
V gene: TRBV5-4; CDR3 protein: CASSLWGGPNQPQHF
V gene: TRBV6-6; CDR3 protein: CASSYRTDSNQPQHF
V gene: TRBV7-2; CDR3 protein: CASTWDGSNEQFF
V gene: TRBV6-5; CDR3 protein: CASSYLGSSPLHF
V gene: TRBV4-2; CDR3 protein: CASSQGAPGYEQYF
V gene: TRBV19; CDR3 protein: CATELRMHNQPQHF
V gene: TRBV5-4; CDR3 protein: CASSLTGPQETQYF
V gene: TRBV28; CDR3 protein: CASSWGGGYTF
V gene: TRBV9; CDR3 protein: CASSVDVGSYGYTF
V gene: TRBV7-2; CDR3 protein: CASSLYYGNTEAFF
V gene: TRBV5-4; CDR3 protein: CASSSEGYEQYF
V gene: TRBV2; CDR3 protein: CASTKAGRSNQPQHF
V gene: TRBV19; CDR3 protein: CASCGGGTDTQYF
V gene: TRBV7-8; CDR3 protein: CASRWGRDIPSEQYF
V gene: TRBV6-1; CDR3 protein: CASRDTGKAFF
V gene: TRBV28; CDR3 protein: CASSLVNRGDNEQFF
V gene: TRBV5-1; CDR3 protein: CASSPGGSGNTIYF
V gene: TRBV18; CDR3 protein: CASSPSMDTEQYF
V gene: TRBV20-1; CDR3 protein: CSARGNTEAFF
V gene: TRBV15; CDR3 protein: CATSRDLGQGSETQYF
V gene: TRBV19; CDR3 protein: CASSIVPGQNQPQHF
V gene: TRBV9; CDR3 protein: CASSVAAGKVNEQFF
V gene: TRBV5-6; CDR3 protein: CASSPLRGSAYEQYF
V gene: TRBV13; CDR3 protein: CASSRRDRRMHLNTEAFF
V gene: TRBV9; CDR3 protein: CASSVDWGGTGELFF
V gene: TRBV9; CDR3 protein: CASSPTRGPNTGELFF
V gene: TRBV6-1; CDR3 protein: CASSAERGGPYEQYF
V gene: TRBV5-4; CDR3 protein: CASSSLNTGELFF
V gene: TRBV9; CDR3 protein: CASSVGAPGELFF
V gene: TRBV15; CDR3 protein: CATSRDGQGVDEQYF
V gene: TRBV19; CDR3 protein: CASSIQGAGADTQYF
V gene: TRBV13; CDR3 protein: CASSSGGEQPQHF
V gene: TRBV19; CDR3 protein: CASKRSGSETQYF
V gene: TRBV4-1; CDR3 protein: CASSQPPGDAYF
V gene: TRBV5-1; CDR3 protein: CASSLESQALSNEQFF
V gene: TRBV19; CDR3 protein: CASSIQQPSPLHF